A single sample is the source of the 21 T cell receptor beta chains below, sequenced in a study of blood T cell repertoires in COVID-19. Sequencing was performed with immunoSEQ multiplex PCR; in TCRdb, only in-frame clones are kept and a portion is missing. The table includes hundreds of thousands of clones, about nine tenths detected once. Sequences were obtained from peripheral blood. The receptors shown here come from a woman aged 55-70 years who had recovered from COVID-19.

This chain uses TRBV7-3 with TRBJ2-7, with D unresolved. The CDR3 contains 14 residues. Germline V lookup: CDR1 SGHTA, CDR2 FQGTGA. Trimming left V 0 bases short and J 0 bases short, with 6 bases between. CDR3 sequence (DNA): TGTGCCAGCAGCTTAACGGGCAGCTCCTACGAGCAGTACTTC. Residues: CASSLTGSSYEQYF.

This chain uses TRBV7-2 with TRBJ1-1, with 7 nucleotides matching TRBD1. Germline CDR1 is SGHTA and CDR2 is FQGNSA. There are 15 residues in the CDR3. J gave up 6 bases and V 2 bases, and 9 bases lay outside the gene matches. CDR3 region: CASSLTPTGSSEAFF. The CDR3 nucleotides read TGTGCCAGCAGCTTAACCCCGACAGGGAGTTCTGAAGCTTTCTTT.

The chain is built from TRBV6-2 or TRBV6-3 and TRBJ1-5; D is undetermined. The CDR3 extends over 17 amino acids. The V gene's germline CDR1 is MNHEY and CDR2 SVGEGT. Trimming stripped 2 bases from V and 1 base from J, with 15 bases between. The DNA for the CDR3 is TGTGCCAGCAGTTACCCCGCGTTTTCGCGAAGCAATCAGCCCCAGCATTTT. Amino acid sequence: CASSYPAFSRSNQPQHF.

This chain links TRBV19 with TRBJ1-1; TRBD1 matches 7 bases. The CDR3 sequence is 15 residues long. Per germline, CDR1 LNHDA and CDR2 SQIVND (reference sequence). V trimming: 5 bases; J trimming: 4 bases; junction bases outside the gene matches: 10. The CDR3 reads CASSRQGGKGTEAFF. The CDR3, as DNA: TGTGCCAGTAGTCGGCAGGGGGGAAAGGGCACTGAAGCTTTCTTT.

The rearrangement links TRBV4-3 to TRBJ2-5, with 14 bases aligning to TRBD2. J lost 0 bases, V lost 4 bases, and 7 bases had no gene match. CDR1 is LGHNA and CDR2 is YSLEER in the germline V gene. The CDR3 consists of 18 residues. As DNA, the CDR3 is TGCGCCAGCAGCCGAGCCGGGACTAGCGGGGGATACCAAGAGACCCAGTACTTC. This encodes CASSRAGTSGGYQETQYF.

The chain couples TRBV7-2 to TRBJ2-5; 12 nucleotides agree with TRBD2. Germline V gives CDR1 SGHTA, CDR2 FQGNSA. J gave up 7 bases and V 5 bases, and 8 bases lay outside the gene matches. This CDR3 region has 15 residues. The chain's CDR3 is CASSPSTSGGWTQYF. In nucleotides, the CDR3 is TGTGCCAGCAGCCCCTCAACTAGCGGGGGGTGGACCCAGTACTTC.

J is TRBJ2-1 and V is TRBV11-3; 11 bases fit TRBD2. V dropped 4 bases and J dropped 0; count of bases not matched to a gene: 2. This CDR3 contains 16 residues. Germline lookup yields CDR1 SGHNT and CDR2 YENEEA. This CDR3 is CASSWGLAVSYNEQFF. For the CDR3, the DNA is TGTGCCAGCAGCTGGGGACTAGCGGTCTCCTACAATGAGCAGTTCTTC.

The genes are TRBV28 and TRBJ1-3; 7 nucleotides align to TRBD1. The length of the CDR3 is 17 residues. The germline V gene has CDR1 MDHEN and CDR2 SYDVKM. J was trimmed by 4 bases and V by 1 base; bases with no gene match: 10. CDR3 loop: CASSLFAQGTLGNTIYF. DNA of the CDR3: TGTGCCAGCAGTTTATTCGCACAGGGGACTCTGGGAAACACCATATATTTT.

The chain has TRBV18 and TRBJ2-7; 8 bases match TRBD1. Per the germline V gene, CDR1 is KGHSH and CDR2 is LQKENI. The CDR3 has 15 amino acids. V lost 3 bases, J lost 2 bases, and 6 bases stayed unmatched. CDR3 protein: CASSPRQGLAYEQYF. The DNA of the CDR3 is TGTGCCAGCTCACCGAGACAGGGGCTAGCCTACGAGCAGTACTTC.

This chain uses TRBV9 with TRBJ1-1; no firm D call. Germline CDR1 and CDR2: SGDLS and YYNGEE. CDR3 length: 14 amino acids. V lost 0 bases and J 6 bases, leaving 12 bases between the germline ends. In DNA, the CDR3 is TGTGCCAGCAGCGTAGTCGGTGGAGGGTCTGAAGCTTTCTTT. Its translation: CASSVVGGGSEAFF.

V gene TRBV28 combines with J gene TRBJ2-3, with D maybe TRBD2 (6 bases). V was shortened by 6 bases and J by 2 bases, with 21 bases between the two germline ends. The CDR3 sequence is 17 residues long. The germline V gene has CDR1 MDHEN and CDR2 SYDVKM. CDR3 protein: CASSFPLAAGHTDTQYF. In DNA form, the CDR3 reads TGTGCCAGCAGCTTTCCCTTAGCGGCGGGGCACACAGATACGCAGTATTTT.

V gene TRBV18 combines with J gene TRBJ2-7; 11 nucleotides agree with TRBD2. The CDR3 covers 17 residues. Trimming removed 1 base from V and 2 bases from J; junction bases left unmatched: 7. In germline, CDR1 is KGHSH, CDR2 LQKENI. The CDR3 DNA reads TGTGCCAGCTCACCACTTCTTACTAGCGGGGGAGCCTACGAGCAGTACTTC. Its translation: CASSPLLTSGGAYEQYF.

The rearrangement joins TRBV9 to TRBJ2-2; D gene uncertain. CDR3 size: 14 residues. V dropped 0 bases and J dropped 4 bases, with 7 bases sitting between them. Germline CDR1 SGDLS, CDR2 YYNGEE. CDR3 in amino acids: CASSVDVSTGELFF. The CDR3 DNA reads as TGTGCCAGCAGCGTAGACGTGAGCACCGGGGAGCTGTTTTTT.

V is TRBV18 and J is TRBJ1-1, with a weak D call TRBD1 (5 bases). Trimming took 5 bases from V and 4 from J, leaving 14 bases between them. Germline CDR1 and CDR2: KGHSH and LQKENI. This CDR3 comprises 14 residues. CDR3 loop: CASSVPGLGTEAFF. The CDR3 DNA sequence: TGTGCCAGCTCAGTGCCAGGGCTTGGCACTGAAGCTTTCTTT.

The gene calls are TRBV10-2 and TRBJ2-2; the D gene is possibly TRBD1 (6 bases). V was cut by 5 bases and J by 6 bases, with 10 bases left in between. Looked up from germline, CDR1 is WSHSY and CDR2 is SAAADI. The CDR3 spans 13 residues. The CDR3 coding sequence is TGCGCCAGCAGTCGGGACAAGGCCGGGGAGCTGTTTTTT. This codes for CASSRDKAGELFF.

V is TRBV28 and J is TRBJ1-5; 9 bases align to TRBD1. With 5 bases clipped from V and 6 bases from J, the junction kept 8 bases outside the gene matches. Germline V gene sequence: CDR1 MDHEN, CDR2 SYDVKM. This CDR3 contains 15 residues. For the CDR3, the DNA is TGTGCCAGCAGTCTCTCACAGGGGGCGGGTCAGCCCCAGCATTTT. This gives the protein CASSLSQGAGQPQHF. Supplemented by reference TRBV28 and TRBJ1-5, the full variable domain reads DVKVTQSSRYLVKRTGEKVFLECVQDMDHENMFWYRQDPGLGLRLIYFSYDVKMKEKGDIPEGYSVSREKKERFSLILESASTNQTSMYLCASSLSQGAGQPQHFGDGTRLSIL.

The V call is TRBV6-5, the J call TRBJ2-1; D might be TRBD2 (5 bases). V gave up 6 bases and J gave up 10 bases, with 10 bases separating them. The CDR3 contains 11 residues. CDR1 MNHEY and CDR2 SVGAGI come from the germline V gene. The CDR3 here is CASSPGGEQFF. The CDR3 DNA follows: TGTGCCAGCAGCCCCGGCGGGGAGCAGTTCTTC.

This sequence joins TRBV28 and TRBJ1-2, with 10 bases lining up with TRBD1. The V segment lost 5 bases and the J segment 0 bases; nucleotides outside the gene matches: 6. The CDR3 loop spans 16 amino acids. The V gene's germline CDR1 is MDHEN and CDR2 SYDVKM. The CDR3 region is CASSTIGQGANYGYTF. For the CDR3, the DNA is TGTGCCAGCAGTACGATCGGACAGGGGGCTAACTATGGCTACACCTTC.

The genes are TRBV11-3 and TRBJ2-2; D might be TRBD1 (5 bases). Trimming shortened V by 2 bases and J by 7 bases, and 8 bases separated the two germline ends. CDR1 is SGHNT and CDR2 is YENEEA in the germline V gene. This CDR3 comprises 13 residues. CDR3 sequence reads: CASSLRGGGELFF. DNA of the CDR3: TGTGCCAGCAGCTTAAGGGGCGGCGGGGAGCTGTTTTTT. Drawing the rest from reference TRBV11-3 and TRBJ2-2, the complete variable domain is EAGVVQSPRYKIIEKKQPVAFWCNPISGHNTLYWYLQNLGQGPELLIRYENEEAVDDSQLPKDRFSAERLKGVDSTLKIQPAELGDSAVYLCASSLRGGGELFFGEGSRLTVL.

The CDR3 DNA reads TGCAGTGCTAGTAGGACTAGCGGGACCGGGGAGCTGTTTTTT. Residues: CSASRTSGTGELFF. The chain joins TRBV20-1 to TRBJ2-2, with TRBD2 matching 11 bases. The germline CDR1 and CDR2 sequences are DFQATT and SNEGSKA (reference sequence). This CDR3 comprises 14 residues. V was clipped by 3 bases and J by 5 bases; unmatched bases: 2.

V is TRBV6-5 and J is TRBJ2-2; TRBD1 matches at 10 bases. The CDR3 totals 14 residues. Germline V gene data show CDR1 as MNHEY and CDR2 as SVGAGI. The V segment lost 6 bases and the J segment 5 bases; nucleotides outside the gene matches: 3. CDR3 region: CASRGQGTTGELFF. The CDR3 DNA reads TGTGCCAGCAGGGGACAGGGGACGACCGGGGAGCTGTTTTTT.